The TCR beta chain described here comes from a study of T cells after yellow fever vaccination. Study results and limitations: Few clonotypes appeared in both CD4 and CD8 compartments.

TCR cDNA was made by 5'RACE template switching, adding a universal primer site and UMIs. Via MiXCR, TCRdb re-called the 5' RACE reads, giving one row per CDR3 protein. Among roughly 170,000 distinct CDR3 sequences, about 6% were seen once, and the ten largest hold nearly 3%. Remarks on this clonotype: Antigen unknown.

The source was CD4+ T cells sorted from PBMCs, collected on the day of the first yellow fever vaccination. The origin of this receptor is a man aged 18-30 years who received the YFV17D yellow fever vaccine.

The CDR3: CASSLSGVGTEAFF. DNA of the CDR3: TGCGCCAGCAGCTTATCAGGGGTTGGCACTGAAGCTTTCTTT. The J gene is TRBJ1-1, the V gene TRBV5-1, with a possible D match to TRBD1 (6 bases). The CDR3 runs 14 residues. V was shortened by 2 bases and J by 4 bases, with 12 bases between the two germline ends. The germline gives CDR1 SGHRS, CDR2 YFSETQ.